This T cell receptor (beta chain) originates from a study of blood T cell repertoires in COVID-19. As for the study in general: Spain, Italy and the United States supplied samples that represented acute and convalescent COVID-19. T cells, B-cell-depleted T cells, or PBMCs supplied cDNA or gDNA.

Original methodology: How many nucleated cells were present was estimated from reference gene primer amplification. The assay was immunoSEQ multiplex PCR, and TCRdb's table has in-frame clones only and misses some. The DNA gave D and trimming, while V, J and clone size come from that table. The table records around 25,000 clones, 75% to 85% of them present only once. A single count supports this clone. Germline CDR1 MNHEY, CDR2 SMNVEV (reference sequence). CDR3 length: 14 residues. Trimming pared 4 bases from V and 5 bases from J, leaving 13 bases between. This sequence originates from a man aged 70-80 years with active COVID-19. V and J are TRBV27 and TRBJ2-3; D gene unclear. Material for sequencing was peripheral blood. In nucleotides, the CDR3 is TGTGCCAGCAGTTCTCAGGTTTTGAAAGATACGCAGTATTTT. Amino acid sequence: CASSSQVLKDTQYF.